Sequencing of this T cell receptor (beta chain) was carried out in a study of cytomegalovirus exposure and HLA in healthy donors. Findings and caveats of the study: The analysis excluded some indistinguishable V segments, including TRBV6-2 and TRBV6-3.

As to this clone: Its antigen is not known.

Donors counted as nominally healthy when sampled, yet unrecorded immune exposures were likely. V lost 7 bases and J 2 bases, leaving 15 bases between the germline ends. This CDR3 region has 15 residues. The germline V gene encodes CDR1 MDHEN and CDR2 SYDVKM. Amplification used 60 Vbeta primers and 13 Jbeta primers. Repertoires were generated with immunoSEQ multiplex PCR, while TCRdb's copy carries only in-frame clones and drops some. This table has approximately 190,000 clones, 82% appearing once. The sequence was obtained from a woman under 30 in good health and CMV-seronegative. The source material was PBMCs. This chain joins TRBV28 and TRBJ1-5; D perhaps matches TRBD1 (6 bases). CDR3 sequence: CASTDSRGGNQPQHF. The CDR3 DNA follows: TGTGCCAGCACCGATTCCAGGGGAGGCAATCAGCCCCAGCATTTT.